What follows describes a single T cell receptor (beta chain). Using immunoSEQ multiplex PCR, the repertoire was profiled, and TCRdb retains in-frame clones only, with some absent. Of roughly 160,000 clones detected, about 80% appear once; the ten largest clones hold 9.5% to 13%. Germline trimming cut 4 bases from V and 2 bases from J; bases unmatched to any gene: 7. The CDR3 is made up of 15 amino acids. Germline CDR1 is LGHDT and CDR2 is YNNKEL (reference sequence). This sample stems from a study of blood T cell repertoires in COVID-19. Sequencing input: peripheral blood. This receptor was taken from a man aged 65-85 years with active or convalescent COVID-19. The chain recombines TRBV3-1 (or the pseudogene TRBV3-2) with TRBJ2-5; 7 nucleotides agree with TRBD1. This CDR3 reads CASSPGRRGQETQYF. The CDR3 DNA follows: TGTGCCAGCAGCCCAGGACGCAGGGGGCAAGAGACCCAGTACTTC.